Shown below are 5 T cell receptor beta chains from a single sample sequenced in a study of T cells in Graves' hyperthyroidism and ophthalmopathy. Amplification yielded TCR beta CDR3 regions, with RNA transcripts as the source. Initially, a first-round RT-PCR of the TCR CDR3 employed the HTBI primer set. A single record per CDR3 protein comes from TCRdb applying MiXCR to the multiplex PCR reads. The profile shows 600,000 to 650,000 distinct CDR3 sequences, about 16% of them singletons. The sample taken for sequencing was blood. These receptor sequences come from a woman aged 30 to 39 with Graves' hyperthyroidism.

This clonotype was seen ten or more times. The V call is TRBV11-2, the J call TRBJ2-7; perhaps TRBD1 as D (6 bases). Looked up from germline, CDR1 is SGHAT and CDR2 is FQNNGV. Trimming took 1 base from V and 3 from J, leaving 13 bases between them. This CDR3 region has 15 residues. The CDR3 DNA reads TGTGCCAGCAGCTTAGCAAGGGGGAGTAGCTACGAGCAGTACTTC. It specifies CASSLARGSSYEQYF.

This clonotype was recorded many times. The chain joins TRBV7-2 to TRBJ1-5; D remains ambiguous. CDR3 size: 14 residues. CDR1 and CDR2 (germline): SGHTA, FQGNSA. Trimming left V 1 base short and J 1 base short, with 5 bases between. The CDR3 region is CASSLGRSNQPQHF. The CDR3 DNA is TGTGCCAGCAGCTTAGGACGGAGCAATCAGCCCCAGCATTTT.

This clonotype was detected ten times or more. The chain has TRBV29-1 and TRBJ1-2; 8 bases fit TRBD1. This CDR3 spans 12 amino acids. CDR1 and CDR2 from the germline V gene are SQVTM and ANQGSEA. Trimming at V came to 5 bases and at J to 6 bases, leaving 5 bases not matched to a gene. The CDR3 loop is CSVPATGDGYTF. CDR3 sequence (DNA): TGCAGCGTTCCGGCGACAGGGGATGGCTACACCTTC.

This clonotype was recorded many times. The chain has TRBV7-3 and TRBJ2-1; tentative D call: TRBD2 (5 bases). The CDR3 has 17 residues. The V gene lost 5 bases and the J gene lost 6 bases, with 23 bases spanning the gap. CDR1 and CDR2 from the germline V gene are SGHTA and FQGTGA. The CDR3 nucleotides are TGTGCCAGCAGCACGACCTCACTAGTTACGGGCTCCAATGAGCAGTTCTTC. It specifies CASSTTSLVTGSNEQFF.

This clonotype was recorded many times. DNA for the CDR3: TGTGCCAGCAGCTTAGTCACCACCAATGAGCAGTTCTTC. Amino acids: CASSLVTTNEQFF. The genes are TRBV7-9 and TRBJ2-1, with unresolved D. Germline CDR1 SEHNR, CDR2 FQNEAQ (reference sequence). Trimming pared 1 base from V and 6 bases from J, leaving 7 bases between. This CDR3 has 13 amino acids.